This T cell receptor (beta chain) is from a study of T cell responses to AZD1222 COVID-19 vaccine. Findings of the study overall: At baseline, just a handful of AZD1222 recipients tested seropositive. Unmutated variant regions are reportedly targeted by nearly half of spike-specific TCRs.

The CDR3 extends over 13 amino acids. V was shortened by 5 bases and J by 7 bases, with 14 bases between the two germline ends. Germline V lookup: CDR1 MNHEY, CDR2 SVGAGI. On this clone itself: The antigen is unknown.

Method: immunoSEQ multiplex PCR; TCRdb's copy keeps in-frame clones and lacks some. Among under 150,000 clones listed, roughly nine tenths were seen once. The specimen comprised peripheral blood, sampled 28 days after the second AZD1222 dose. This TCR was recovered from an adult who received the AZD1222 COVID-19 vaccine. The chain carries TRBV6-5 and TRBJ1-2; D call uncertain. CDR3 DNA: TGTGCCAGCAGTAGGACTCCTCTGAGTGGCTACACCTTC. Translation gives CASSRTPLSGYTF.